Sequencing of this T cell receptor beta chain was carried out in a study of Graves' ophthalmopathy and Graves' hyperthyroidism. The authors amplified TCR beta CDR3 regions from RNA transcripts. HTBI-primed first-round RT-PCR preceded second-round multiplex PCR. TCRdb re-derived calls from the multiplex PCR reads in MiXCR, one entry per CDR3 protein. The repertoire holds approximately 640,000 distinct CDR3 sequences, with over 40% as singletons. The clonotype was recovered from an adult man with Graves' ophthalmopathy. The sample comprised peripheral blood.

CDR3 nucleotide sequence: TGTGCCAGCAGTCGACTAGCGTTATTGGGAACCCAGTACTTC. Amino acid sequence: CASSRLALLGTQYF. The chain is built from TRBV2 and TRBJ2-5, with TRBD2 matching over 8 bases. Germline V gene sequence: CDR1 SNHLY, CDR2 FYNNEI. This CDR3 spans 14 amino acids. V dropped 5 bases and J dropped 8; count of bases not matched to a gene: 10.